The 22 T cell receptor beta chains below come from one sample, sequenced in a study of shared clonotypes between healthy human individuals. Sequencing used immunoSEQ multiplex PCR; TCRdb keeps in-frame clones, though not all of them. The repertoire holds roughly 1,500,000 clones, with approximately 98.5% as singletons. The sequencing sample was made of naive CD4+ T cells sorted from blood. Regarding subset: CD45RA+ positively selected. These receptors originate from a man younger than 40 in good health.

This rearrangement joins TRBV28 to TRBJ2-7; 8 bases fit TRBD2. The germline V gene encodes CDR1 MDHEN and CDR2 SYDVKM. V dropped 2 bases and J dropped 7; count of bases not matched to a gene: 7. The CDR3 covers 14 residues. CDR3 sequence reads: CASSLAGGLWEQYF. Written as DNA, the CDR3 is TGTGCCAGCAGTTTAGCGGGAGGTCTATGGGAGCAGTACTTC.

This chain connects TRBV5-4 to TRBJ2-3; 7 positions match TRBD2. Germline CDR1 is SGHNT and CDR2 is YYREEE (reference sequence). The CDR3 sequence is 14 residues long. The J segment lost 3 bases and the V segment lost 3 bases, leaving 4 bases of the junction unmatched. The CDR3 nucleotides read TGTGCCAGCAGCTCAGCGGGGTTAACAGATACGCAGTATTTT. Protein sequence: CASSSAGLTDTQYF. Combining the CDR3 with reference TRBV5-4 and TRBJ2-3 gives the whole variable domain ETGVTQSPTHLIKTRGQQVTLRCSSQSGHNTVSWYQQALGQGPQFIFQYYREEENGRGNFPPRFSGLQFPNYSSELNVNALELDDSALYLCASSSAGLTDTQYFGPGTRLTVL.

CDR3 DNA sequence: TGTGCCAGCAGCCAAGGGACAGCCCGAAACAATGAAAAACTGTTTTTT. This translates into CASSQGTARNNEKLFF. The chain has TRBV5-4 and TRBJ1-4; TRBD1 aligns across 7 bases. The trim removed 4 bases at V and 5 bases at J, leaving 11 bases unmatched. Germline-derived CDR1 and CDR2 are SGHNT and YYREEE (reference sequence). CDR3 length equals 16 residues.

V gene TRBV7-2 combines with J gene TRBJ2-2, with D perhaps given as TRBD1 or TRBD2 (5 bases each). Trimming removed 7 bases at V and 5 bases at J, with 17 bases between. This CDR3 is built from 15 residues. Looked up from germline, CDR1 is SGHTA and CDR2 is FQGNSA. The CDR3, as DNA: TGTGCCAGCATTGGGGGACCTCGTAAGACCGGGGAGCTGTTTTTT. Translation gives CASIGGPRKTGELFF.

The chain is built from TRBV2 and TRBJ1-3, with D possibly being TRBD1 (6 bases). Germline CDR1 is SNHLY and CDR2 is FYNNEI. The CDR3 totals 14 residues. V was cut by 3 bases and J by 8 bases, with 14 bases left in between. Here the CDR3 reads CASSDDRTADTIYF. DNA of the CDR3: TGTGCCAGCAGTGACGACAGGACAGCTGACACCATATATTTT.

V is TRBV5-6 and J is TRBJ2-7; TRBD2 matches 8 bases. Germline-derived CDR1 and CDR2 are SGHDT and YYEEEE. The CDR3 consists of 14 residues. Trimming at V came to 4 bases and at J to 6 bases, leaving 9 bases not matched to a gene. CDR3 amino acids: CASSPTSELLEQYF. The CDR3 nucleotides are TGTGCCAGCAGCCCGACTAGCGAACTCCTCGAGCAGTACTTC.

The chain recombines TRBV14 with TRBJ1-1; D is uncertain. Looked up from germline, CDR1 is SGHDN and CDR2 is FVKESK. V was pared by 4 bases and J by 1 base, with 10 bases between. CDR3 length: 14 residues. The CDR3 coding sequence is TGTGCCAGCAGCCCACGGACGGGGAACACTGAAGCTTTCTTT. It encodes CASSPRTGNTEAFF.

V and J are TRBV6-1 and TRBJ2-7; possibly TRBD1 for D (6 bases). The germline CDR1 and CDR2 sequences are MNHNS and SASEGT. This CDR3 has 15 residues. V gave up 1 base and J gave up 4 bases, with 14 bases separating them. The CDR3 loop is CASSEGYGGWYEQYF. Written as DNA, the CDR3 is TGTGCCAGCAGTGAAGGGTATGGGGGCTGGTACGAGCAGTACTTC.

The CDR3 loop reads CASSFSEIVYNEQFF. As DNA, the CDR3 is TGTGCCAGCAGCTTTAGTGAGATCGTCTACAATGAGCAGTTCTTC. This chain links TRBV5-6 with TRBJ2-1; D gene ambiguous. CDR3 size: 15 residues. CDR1 and CDR2 (germline): SGHDT, YYEEEE. V shed 2 bases and J shed 3 bases, with 12 bases lying between them.

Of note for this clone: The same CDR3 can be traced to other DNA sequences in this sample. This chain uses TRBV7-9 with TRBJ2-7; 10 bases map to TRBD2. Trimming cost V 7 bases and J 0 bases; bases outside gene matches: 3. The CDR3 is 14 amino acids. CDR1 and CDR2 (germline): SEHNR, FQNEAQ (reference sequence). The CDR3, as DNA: TGTGCCAGCACGAGGACTAGCGGCTCCTACGAGCAGTACTTC. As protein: CASTRTSGSYEQYF.

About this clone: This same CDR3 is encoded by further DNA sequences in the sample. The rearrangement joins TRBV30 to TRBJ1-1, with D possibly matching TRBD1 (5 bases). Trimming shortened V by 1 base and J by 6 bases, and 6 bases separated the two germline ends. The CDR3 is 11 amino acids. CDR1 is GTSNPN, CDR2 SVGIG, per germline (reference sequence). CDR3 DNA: TGTGCCTGGAGTGGGGGCCCTGAAGCTTTCTTT. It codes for CAWSGGPEAFF.

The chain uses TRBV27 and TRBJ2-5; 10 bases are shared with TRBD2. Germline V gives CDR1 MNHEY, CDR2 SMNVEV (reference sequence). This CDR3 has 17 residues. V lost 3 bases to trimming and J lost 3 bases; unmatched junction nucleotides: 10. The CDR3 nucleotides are TGTGCCAGCAGTTTCCTCCCCCTAGCGGGAGCAGAAGAGACCCAGTACTTC. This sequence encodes CASSFLPLAGAEETQYF.

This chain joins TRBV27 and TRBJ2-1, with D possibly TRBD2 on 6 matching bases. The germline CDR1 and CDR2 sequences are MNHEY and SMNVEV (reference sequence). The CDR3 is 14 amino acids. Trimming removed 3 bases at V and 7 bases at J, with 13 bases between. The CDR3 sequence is CASSLAGRKNEQFF. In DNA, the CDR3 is TGTGCCAGCAGTTTGGCGGGGCGGAAAAATGAGCAGTTCTTC.

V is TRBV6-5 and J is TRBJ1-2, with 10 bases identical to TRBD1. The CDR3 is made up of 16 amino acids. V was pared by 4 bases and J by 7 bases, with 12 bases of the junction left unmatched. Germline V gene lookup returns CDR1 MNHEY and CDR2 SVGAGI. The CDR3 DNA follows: TGTGCCAGCAGTTCCATCCCGGGACAGGGGCCAGGTGGCTACACCTTC. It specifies CASSSIPGQGPGGYTF.

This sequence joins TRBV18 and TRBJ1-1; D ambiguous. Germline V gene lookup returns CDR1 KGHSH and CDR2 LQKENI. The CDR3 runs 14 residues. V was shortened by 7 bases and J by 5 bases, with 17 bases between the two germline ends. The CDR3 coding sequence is TGTGCCAGCTTGCGGGAGCTAGGGAGGACTGAAGCTTTCTTT. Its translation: CASLRELGRTEAFF. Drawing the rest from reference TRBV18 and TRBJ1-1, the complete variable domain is NAGVMQNPRHLVRRRGQEARLRCSPMKGHSHVYWYRQLPEEGLKFMVYLQKENIIDESGMPKERFSAEFPKEGPSILRIQQVVRGDSAAYFCASLRELGRTEAFFGQGTRLTVV.

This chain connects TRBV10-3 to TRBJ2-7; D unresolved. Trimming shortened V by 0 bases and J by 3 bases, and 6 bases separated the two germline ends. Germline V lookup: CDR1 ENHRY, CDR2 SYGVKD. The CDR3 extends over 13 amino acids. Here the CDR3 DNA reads TGTGCCATCAGTGAGTCGGTCAGCTACGAGCAGTACTTC. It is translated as CAISESVSYEQYF.

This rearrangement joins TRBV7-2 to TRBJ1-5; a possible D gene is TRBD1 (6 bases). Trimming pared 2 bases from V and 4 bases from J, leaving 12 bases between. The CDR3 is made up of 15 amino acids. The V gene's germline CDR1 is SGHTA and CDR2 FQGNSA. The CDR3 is CASSLYAGENQPQHF. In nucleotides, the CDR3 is TGTGCCAGCAGCTTATATGCAGGGGAGAATCAGCCCCAGCATTTT.

The CDR3 region has the DNA TGTGCCAGCAGCCAAGGAGGCGGACAGAAAAATGAAAAACTGTTTTTT. It encodes CASSQGGGQKNEKLFF. The V gene is TRBV4-2, the J gene TRBJ1-4, with D possibly being TRBD1 (6 bases). V lost 1 base, J lost 5 bases, and 14 bases lay in between. The CDR3 sequence is 16 residues long. Germline lookup yields CDR1 LGHNA and CDR2 YNFKEQ.

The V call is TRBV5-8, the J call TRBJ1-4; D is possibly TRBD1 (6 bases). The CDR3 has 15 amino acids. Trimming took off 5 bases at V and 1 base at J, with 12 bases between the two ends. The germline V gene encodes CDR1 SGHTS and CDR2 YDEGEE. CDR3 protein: CASSPGVGTNEKLFF. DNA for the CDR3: TGTGCCAGCAGTCCAGGGGTAGGAACTAATGAAAAACTGTTTTTT. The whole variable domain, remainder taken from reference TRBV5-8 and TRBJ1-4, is EAGVTQSPTHLIKTRGQQATLRCSPISGHTSVYWYQQALGLGLQFLLWYDEGEERNRGNFPPRFSGRQFPNYSSELNVNALELEDSALYLCASSPGVGTNEKLFFGSGTQLSVL.

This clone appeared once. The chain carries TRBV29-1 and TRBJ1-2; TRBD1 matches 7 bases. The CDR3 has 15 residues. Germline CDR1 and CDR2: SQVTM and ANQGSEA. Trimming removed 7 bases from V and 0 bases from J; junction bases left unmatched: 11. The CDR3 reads CSAEGVDRTNYGYTF. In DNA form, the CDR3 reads TGCAGCGCCGAAGGGGTGGACAGGACTAACTATGGCTACACCTTC.

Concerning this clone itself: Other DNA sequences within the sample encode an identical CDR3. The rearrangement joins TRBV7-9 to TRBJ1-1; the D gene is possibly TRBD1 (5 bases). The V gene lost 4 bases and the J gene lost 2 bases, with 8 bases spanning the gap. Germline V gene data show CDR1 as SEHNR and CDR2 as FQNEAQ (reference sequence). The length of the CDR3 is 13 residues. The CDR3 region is CASSSQGNTEAFF. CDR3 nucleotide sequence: TGTGCCAGCAGCTCTCAGGGAAACACTGAAGCTTTCTTT. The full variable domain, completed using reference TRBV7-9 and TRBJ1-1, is DTGVSQNPRHKITKRGQNVTFRCDPISEHNRLYWYRQTLGQGPEFLTYFQNEAQLEKSRLLSDRFSAERPKGSFSTLEIQRTEQGDSAMYLCASSSQGNTEAFFGQGTRLTVV.

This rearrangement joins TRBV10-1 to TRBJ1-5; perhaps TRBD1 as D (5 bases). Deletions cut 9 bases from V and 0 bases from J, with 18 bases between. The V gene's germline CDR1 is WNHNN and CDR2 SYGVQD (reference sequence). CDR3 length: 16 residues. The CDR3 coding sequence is TGCGCCAGTCAAATGACAGAACCATATAGCAATCAGCCCCAGCATTTT. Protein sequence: CASQMTEPYSNQPQHF.